This T cell receptor (beta chain) was identified during a study of early T cells in non-severe SARS-CoV-2 infection. MiXCR was run by TCRdb on the 5' RACE reads, yielding one entry per CDR3 protein. This sample has under 100,000 distinct CDR3 sequences, with around 10% found just once. The CDR3 loop spans 12 amino acids. V shed 2 bases and J shed 4 bases, with 3 bases lying between them. CDR1 is SGDLS and CDR2 is YYNGEE in the germline V gene. This clonotype came up many times. Sample: whole blood. The rearrangement uses TRBV9 and TRBJ2-2; no definite D call. This receptor was identified in an adult who was a healthcare worker with PCR-confirmed SARS-CoV-2 infection or an uninfected control (not recorded which). CDR3 DNA: TGTGCCAGCAGCGTGGGCACCGGGGAGCTGTTTTTT. Translating it yields CASSVGTGELFF.